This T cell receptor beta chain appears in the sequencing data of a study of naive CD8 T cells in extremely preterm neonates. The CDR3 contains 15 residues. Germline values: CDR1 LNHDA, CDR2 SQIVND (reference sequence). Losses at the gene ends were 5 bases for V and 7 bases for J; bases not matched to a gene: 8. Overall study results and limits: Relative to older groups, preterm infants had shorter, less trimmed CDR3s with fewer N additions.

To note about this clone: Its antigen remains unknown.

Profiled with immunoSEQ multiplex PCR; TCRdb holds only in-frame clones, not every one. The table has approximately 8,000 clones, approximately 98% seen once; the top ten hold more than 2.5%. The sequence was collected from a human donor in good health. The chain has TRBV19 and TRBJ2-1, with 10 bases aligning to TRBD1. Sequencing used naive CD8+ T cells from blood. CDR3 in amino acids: CASSGRQGAWNEQFF. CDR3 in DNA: TGTGCCAGTAGTGGGAGACAGGGGGCGTGGAATGAGCAGTTCTTC.